This TCR beta chain was found in a study of neurological immune-mediated disorders (dated by TCRdb to about 2019). About the investigation overall: Among the 34 multiple sclerosis patients, relapsing-remitting MS was present in some 31 and secondary progressive MS was present in 3. Peripheral blood TCR-beta repertoires from patients with HTLV-I-associated myelopathy (HAM/TSP), patients with multiple sclerosis, and healthy controls were compared in the study using UMI-based sequencing. The approximately 110 TCR-beta libraries included longitudinal samples, technical triplicates and paired sorted CD4+ and CD8+ T-cell subsets alongside PBMC samples. The cohort was made up of about 66 subjects, consisting of some 15 HAM/TSP patients, roughly 35 multiple sclerosis patients and about 20 healthy controls. Beyond this particular receptor, the publication reports: No association of the MS cluster with clinical or MRI features was observed, and the need for larger cohorts was stated by the authors. The highest TCR clonal expansion was observed in HAM/TSP patients, whereas the lowest was observed in MS patients, even when compared with healthy controls. No identical CDR3 amino acid sequences were shared among expanded clones across subjects, suggesting private TCR-beta repertoires in all groups. In phylogenetic analysis, the repertoires of 18 of 34 MS patients grouped into a cluster of related CDR3 sequences, which suggests a possible signature at the repertoire level.

The sample holds many counts of this clonotype. What antigen it recognizes has not been identified. No base qualities exist here, and no much larger clone lies one base off it. cDNA was synthesized by template-switch 5'RACE using a primer carrying a 10-nucleotide random unique molecular identifier by which each TCR transcript was tagged. Each sequencing run produced over 170 million TCR-beta sequences covering 15-18 subjects. The RNeasy kit was used for extraction of total RNA. Using the KAPA Real-time Library Amplification kit, TCR-beta VDJ regions were amplified with primers for the TCR constant region and the 5'RACE anchor. A first PCR added sample indexes and Illumina adaptors, after which a second PCR increased the library yield. After Ampure bead purification, the TCR product of roughly 650 bp was size-selected on a 2% E-gel SizeSelection system. Before pooling, library quality was assessed on a Bioanalyzer, concentration was determined with Qubit, and library quantification was performed with the Kapa Library Quantification kit. An Illumina HiSeq 2500 sequenced the libraries paired-end 2 x 150 bp. To increase sequence diversity, roughly 24-32% phiX was spiked into each library pool. In the source study's methods: The quality-filtered reads were processed with the UMI-based MiGEC pipeline, whose error correction step removed more than 80% of the raw TCR sequences. VDJ genes were aligned to IMGT germline references, and clonotypes were defined by unique CDR3 amino acid sequence plus V-J genes. Clonal expansion, Shannon diversity and CDR3 relatedness were evaluated with VDJtools (CalcPairwiseDistances, ClusterSamples), while phylogenetic trees were built in CLCbio workbench. Clones with at least 8 unique UMIs were defined as expanded, with this threshold being based on coefficient-of-variation modelling across technical triplicates. Through fastp at Q25 and MiXCR, TCRdb rebuilt clones from the public reads, retaining in-frame beta chains. For every CDR3 protein sequence, its rows merge into one entry that carries the most common genes and DNA. TCRdb assigned the V and J calls; the authors' analysis was not used. A total of tens of thousands of distinct CDR3 sequences appear in this sample, around 4% of them only once. 5.7% of the sample comes from the top ten.

For unsorted PBMC libraries, 2 million PBMCs were used after storage in RNAlater at -80 degrees C until RNA extraction. Multiple sclerosis patients were enrolled in a US clinical protocol evaluating disease progression by magnetic resonance imaging. Peripheral blood was subjected to Ficoll-Hypaque density gradient centrifugation to isolate PBMCs, which were then cryopreserved in liquid nitrogen. The CDR3, cysteine through phenylalanine, is 15 amino acids long. Solely the CDR3 DNA is kept, with 45 bases framed from the first base. CDR1 is given as MNHEY and CDR2 as SVGAGI, both from the germline V gene. The trim is 1 base for V and 0 bases for J, with a gap of 7 bases between the germline ends.

Sequences were obtained from PBMCs. The chain is made from TRBV6-5 and TRBJ1-3; TRBD1 might be the D gene, on 5 matching bases. The TCR was taken from a woman aged 60-70 years with multiple sclerosis. The sequenced DNA: TGTGCCAGCAGTTACTGGGGGAGCTCTGGAAACACCATATATTTT. Translated, this gives CASSYWGSSGNTIYF.